This TCR beta chain was profiled in a study of T cell responses to AZD1222 COVID-19 vaccine. The wider study: Second doses at about 4 or about 12 weeks were pooled.

Sequencing used immunoSEQ multiplex PCR; TCRdb keeps in-frame clones, though not all of them. The data contain around 180,000 clones, approximately 90% of them singletons. V lost 6 bases and J lost 2; bases outside the gene matches: 6. The length of the CDR3 is 14 residues. Germline V gene lookup returns CDR1 SQVTM and CDR2 ANQGSEA. This clonotype originated in an adult in good health. The source material was peripheral blood, sampled on day 0 of AZD1222 vaccination. The chain uses TRBV29-1 and TRBJ2-2, with 7 bases fitting TRBD1. CDR3 coding DNA: TGCAGCGTACGGACAGGCCAAAACACCGGGGAGCTGTTTTTT. This sequence encodes CSVRTGQNTGELFF.